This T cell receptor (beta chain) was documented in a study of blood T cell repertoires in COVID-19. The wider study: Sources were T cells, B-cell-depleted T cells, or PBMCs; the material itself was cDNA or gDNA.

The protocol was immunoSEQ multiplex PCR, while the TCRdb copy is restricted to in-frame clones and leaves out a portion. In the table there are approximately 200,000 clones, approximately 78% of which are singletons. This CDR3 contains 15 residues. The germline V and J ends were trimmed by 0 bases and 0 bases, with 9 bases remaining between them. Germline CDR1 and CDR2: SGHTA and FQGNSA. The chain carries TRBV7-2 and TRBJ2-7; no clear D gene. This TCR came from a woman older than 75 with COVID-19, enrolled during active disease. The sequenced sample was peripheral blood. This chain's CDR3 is CASSLAGSNSYEQYF. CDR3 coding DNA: TGTGCCAGCAGCTTAGCGGGTAGCAACTCCTACGAGCAGTACTTC.